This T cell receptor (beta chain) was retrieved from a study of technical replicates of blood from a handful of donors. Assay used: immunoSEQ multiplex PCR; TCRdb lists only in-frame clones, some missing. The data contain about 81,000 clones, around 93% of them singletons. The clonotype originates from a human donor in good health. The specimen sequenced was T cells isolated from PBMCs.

CDR3 nucleotides: TGCGCCAGCAGCCGGGAGGGGACTTTGCCCTCGGAGCAGTACTTC. This sequence encodes CASSREGTLPSEQYF. The chain employs TRBV5-1 and TRBJ2-7, with TRBD2 matching over 8 bases. The ends lost 4 bases at V and 7 bases at J; junction bases unmatched: 13. Germline CDR1 is SGHRS and CDR2 is YFSETQ. This CDR3 comprises 15 residues.